One and the same sample provided the 9 T cell receptor beta chains below, sequenced in a study of tumour-infiltrating T cells in Burkitt lymphoma. Profiled with immunoSEQ multiplex PCR; TCRdb holds only in-frame clones, not every one. The table includes 45,000 to 60,000 clones, approximately 31% detected once. The source material was tumor tissue. These receptors were taken from a human donor with Burkitt lymphoma.

V gene TRBV19 combines with J gene TRBJ1-1, with D tentatively TRBD1 (5 bases). The V end was cut by 7 bases, the J end by 1 base, with 10 bases between. Germline CDR1 reads LNHDA; CDR2 reads SQIVND (reference sequence). CDR3 length: 13 residues. CDR3 amino acids: CASKGRQNTEAFF. The CDR3 coding sequence is TGTGCCAGTAAGGGACGGCAGAACACTGAAGCTTTCTTT.

In its sample, this clone was seen a few times. The chain couples TRBV9 to TRBJ1-6; no clear D gene. Trimming shortened V by 0 bases and J by 6 bases, and 13 bases separated the two germline ends. This CDR3 has 16 residues. CDR1 SGDLS and CDR2 YYNGEE come from the germline V gene. The CDR3, as DNA: TGTGCCAGCAGCGTAGGGGATTCCTCCACTAATTCACCCCTCCACTTT. Translation: CASSVGDSSTNSPLHF.

This clone was recorded a few times. The chain couples TRBV6-5 to TRBJ1-5; 8 bases map to TRBD1. The CDR3 contains 13 residues. The junction had 5 bases not matched to a gene; V was cut back by 6 bases and J by 7 bases. CDR1 MNHEY and CDR2 SVGAGI come from the germline V gene. The CDR3 DNA is TGTGCCAGCAGCCCGACAGGGGTCCAGCCCCAGCATTTT. This encodes CASSPTGVQPQHF.

The chain combines TRBV13 with TRBJ2-3; the match to TRBD2 covers 8 bases. The CDR3 sequence is 18 residues long. J gave up 2 bases and V 1 base, and 11 bases lay outside the gene matches. The germline V gene has CDR1 PRHDT and CDR2 FYEKMQ (reference sequence). CDR3 in amino acids: CASSLEAPSGLHTDTQYF. The CDR3, as DNA: TGTGCCAGCAGCTTAGAGGCCCCTAGCGGGCTGCACACAGATACGCAGTATTTT.

J is TRBJ2-2 and V is TRBV18, with 7 bases identical to TRBD1. V was clipped by 2 bases and J by 6 bases; unmatched bases: 9. Per the germline V gene, CDR1 is KGHSH and CDR2 is LQKENI. The CDR3 totals 16 residues. The CDR3 here is CASSPSWDRGSGELFF. In DNA form, the CDR3 reads TGTGCCAGCTCACCATCATGGGACAGAGGGTCCGGGGAGCTGTTTTTT.

This clone was detected a few times. The gene calls are TRBV5-8 and TRBJ2-5; D not resolved. CDR3 length: 11 residues. The V end was cut by 4 bases, the J end by 5 bases, with 6 bases between. The germline V gene has CDR1 SGHTS and CDR2 YDEGEE. The CDR3 region has the DNA TGTGCCAGCAGCAAGTGGGAGACCCAGTACTTC. Encoded protein: CASSKWETQYF.

The sample holds a few counts of this clone. The gene calls are TRBV27 and TRBJ1-1; no reliable D call. Per germline, CDR1 MNHEY and CDR2 SMNVEV (reference sequence). Between the trimmed V and J ends, which lost 3 bases and 5 bases, there was a span of 13 bases. The CDR3 runs to 14 residues. The CDR3 loop reads CASSLVGRWTEAFF. The CDR3 region has the DNA TGTGCCAGCAGTTTGGTAGGGCGGTGGACTGAAGCTTTCTTT.

V usage is TRBV15 and J usage is TRBJ2-2; perhaps TRBD1 as D (6 bases). The CDR3 covers 14 residues. The germline V gene encodes CDR1 LNHNV and CDR2 YYDKDF (reference sequence). V was trimmed by 3 bases and J by 3 bases, leaving 8 bases between them. CDR3 protein: CATSRQGHTGELFF. CDR3 in DNA: TGTGCCACCAGCAGGCAGGGGCACACCGGGGAGCTGTTTTTT.

This chain connects TRBV7-2 to TRBJ2-7; tentative D call: TRBD1 (5 bases). Germline lookup yields CDR1 SGHTA and CDR2 FQGNSA. Trimming removed 1 base from V and 4 bases from J, with 8 bases in between. The CDR3 runs 13 residues. The CDR3 loop is CASSLGRQYEQYF. The DNA of the CDR3 is TGTGCCAGCAGCTTAGGCCGACAGTACGAGCAGTACTTC. The full variable domain, with the rest looked up from reference TRBV7-2 and TRBJ2-7, is GAGVSQSPSNKVTEKGKDVELRCDPISGHTALYWYRQSLGQGLEFLIYFQGNSAPDKSGLPSDRFSAERTGGSVSTLTIQRTQQEDSAVYLCASSLGRQYEQYFGPGTRLTVT.